The rows below give T cell receptor beta chains drawn from one sample of a study of blood T cell repertoires in COVID-19. Assay used: immunoSEQ multiplex PCR; TCRdb lists only in-frame clones, some missing. The repertoire includes approximately 230,000 clones, 85% to 90% of them detected once, and roughly 3.7% sits in the top ten. Sequencing was done on a sample of PBMCs or T cells enriched from blood (not recorded which). These receptors were obtained from a woman in her twenties or thirties who had recovered from COVID-19. Each CDR3 is given with its conserved first and last residue. Fields, in order: D gene, V gene, clone size, J gene, CDR3 protein, CDR3 DNA. A D gene is named only where the DNA matches it firmly. Clone size, where shown, is once, few, many, or a class for clones that have expanded.

TRBD1	TRBV2	-	TRBJ1-4	CASSPDRGRHEKLFF	TGTGCCAGCAGTCCGGACAGGGGGCGACATGAAAAACTGTTTTTT
-	TRBV28	-	TRBJ1-2	CASSLAGQRYGYTF	TGTGCCAGCAGTTTAGCGGGGCAGAGGTATGGCTACACCTTC
-	TRBV5-4	-	TRBJ2-1	CASSLVGRDNEQFF	TGTGCCAGCAGCTTGGTTGGGAGAGACAATGAGCAGTTCTTC
TRBD1	TRBV29-1	-	TRBJ1-3	CSVEGRNGPGQASGNTIYF	TGCAGCGTTGAAGGCAGGAATGGACCGGGACAGGCCTCTGGAAACACCATATATTTT
-	TRBV21-1	-	TRBJ2-1	CASSFRYGLAGSISGEQFF	TGTGCCAGCAGCTTCCGTTACGGGCTAGCTGGGAGTATTTCGGGTGAGCAGTTCTTC
-	TRBV19	-	TRBJ2-7	CASSIVGSGSAYEQYF	TGTGCCAGTAGTATAGTAGGAAGCGGAAGTGCCTACGAGCAGTACTTC
-	TRBV7-6	-	TRBJ1-3	CASGGQRSGNTIYF	TGTGCCAGCGGTGGTCAGCGTTCTGGAAACACCATATATTTT
TRBD2	TRBV7-9	-	TRBJ2-1	CASSLIAGGQGNEQFF	TGTGCCAGCAGCCTGATAGCGGGAGGACAAGGAAATGAGCAGTTCTTC
TRBD2	TRBV7-9	-	TRBJ2-5	CASSPGIAGGPMETQYF	TGTGCCAGCAGCCCTGGCATTGCGGGAGGGCCGATGGAGACCCAGTACTTC
-	TRBV2	few	TRBJ2-2	CASCTSTGELFF	TGTGCCAGCTGCACCAGCACCGGGGAGCTGTTTTTT
-	TRBV5-1	once	TRBJ1-1	CASSLARMNTEAFF	TGCGCCAGCAGCTTGGCCAGGATGAACACTGAAGCTTTCTTT
TRBD1	TRBV6-5	-	TRBJ1-1	CASSYRRTGETEAFF	TGTGCCAGCAGTTACCGGAGGACAGGGGAGACTGAAGCTTTCTTT
-	TRBV9	-	TRBJ2-1	CASSVTTLNEQFF	TGTGCCAGCAGCGTGACTACCCTAAATGAGCAGTTCTTC
-	TRBV6-1	-	TRBJ2-2	CASSEAGRATTGELFF	TGTGCCAGCAGTGAAGCGGGCAGGGCTACGACCGGGGAGCTGTTTTTT
-	TRBV28	-	TRBJ2-2	CASSSPLATGELFF	TGTGCCAGCAGTTCACCCTTAGCCACCGGGGAGCTGTTTTTT
TRBD1	TRBV11-2	-	TRBJ1-2	CASSDRGIDGYTF	TGTGCCAGCAGCGACAGGGGGATAGATGGCTACACCTTC
TRBD1	TRBV28	-	TRBJ2-5	CASSIGQGTGSQYF	TGTGCCAGCAGCATCGGACAGGGGACGGGGTCCCAGTACTTC
TRBD2	TRBV6-2/TRBV6-3	-	TRBJ2-4	CASSSGTSGELAKNIQYF	TGTGCCAGCAGTTCCGGGACTAGCGGGGAGTTAGCCAAAAACATTCAGTACTTC
TRBD2	TRBV18	-	TRBJ2-1	CASSPSNAAGGPSDEQFF	TGTGCCAGCTCCCCTTCGAATGCAGCGGGAGGGCCTTCGGATGAGCAGTTCTTC
-	TRBV6-5	-	TRBJ1-1	CASSFPGITEAFF	TGTGCCAGCAGTTTCCCGGGAATTACTGAAGCTTTCTTT
TRBD1	TRBV18	-	TRBJ2-7	CASSPTGTGPHEQYF	TGTGCCAGCTCGCCTACCGGGACAGGACCCCACGAGCAGTACTTC
-	TRBV4-1	-	TRBJ1-6	CASSQAPFVTGRHNSPLHF	TGCGCCAGCAGCCAAGCTCCGTTCGTTACAGGACGACATAATTCACCCCTCCACTTT
-	TRBV27	-	TRBJ2-5	CASSLLQTDPTKETQYF	TGTGCCAGCAGTTTACTCCAGACAGATCCCACCAAAGAGACCCAGTACTTC
-	TRBV23-1	-	TRBJ2-7	CASSNRDNAYEQYF	TGCGCCAGCAGTAACCGGGACAACGCCTACGAGCAGTACTTC
-	TRBV12-3/TRBV12-4	-	TRBJ1-2	CASFGTQYGYTF	TGTGCCAGCTTCGGGACACAATATGGCTACACCTTC